A single sample is the source of the 8 T cell receptor beta chains below, sequenced in a study of T cell repertoires in cytomegalovirus infection. The antigens these receptors bind are not known. TCRdb reanalysed the reads using MiXCR and keeps one entry per CDR3 protein. This repertoire shows 100,000 to 150,000 distinct CDR3 sequences, over 25% found once; its top ten account for under 70%. The starting material was CD8+ T cells from cultured PBMCs, obtained from culture after CMV antigen stimulation. The receptors come from a human donor in good health (CMV status not recorded). Some clones in this sample may be carry-over from other donors' samples.

This clonotype was detected many times. The chain employs TRBV2 and TRBJ2-7, with TRBD2 matching 8 bases. The CDR3 is 14 amino acids. Germline-derived CDR1 and CDR2 are SNHLY and FYNNEI. V lost 1 base and J lost 5; bases outside the gene matches: 4. CDR3 DNA sequence: TGTGCCAGCAGTGAAGGCCCGGGAGGGGACGAGCAGTACTTC. Translation gives CASSEGPGGDEQYF.

This clonotype was found a few times. This chain joins TRBV7-8 and TRBJ1-1; D might be TRBD1 (6 bases). The CDR3 length is 15 residues. Trimming took off 1 base at V and 4 bases at J, with 13 bases between the two ends. Germline loops: CDR1 SGHVS, CDR2 FQNEAQ. CDR3 DNA: TGTGCCAGCAGCTTAGGTTGGGGGCAGGGCACTGAAGCTTTCTTT. This encodes CASSLGWGQGTEAFF. The variable domain in full, with the rest retrieved from reference TRBV7-8 and TRBJ1-1, is GAGVSQSPRYKVAKRGQDVALRCDPISGHVSLFWYQQALGQGPEFLTYFQNEAQLDKSGLPSDRFFAERPEGSVSTLKIQRTQQEDSAVYLCASSLGWGQGTEAFFGQGTRLTVV.

This clonotype was seen a few times. The chain combines TRBV25-1 with TRBJ1-2; 7 bases are shared with TRBD1. V was pared by 3 bases and J by 4 bases, with 2 bases of the junction left unmatched. There are 13 residues in the CDR3. Germline CDR1 and CDR2: MGHDK and SYGVNS. The CDR3 sequence is CASSEGQRYGYTF. DNA of the CDR3: TGTGCCAGCAGTGAGGGACAGCGCTATGGCTACACCTTC.

Comment on this clonotype: Given a much more abundant clone one base away, this may be a read error. This chain joins TRBV28 and TRBJ2-5, with D unclear. Germline CDR1 reads MDHEN; CDR2 reads SYDVKM. The CDR3 extends over 12 amino acids. In nucleotides, the CDR3 is TGTGCCAGCAACACCCTTATGGAGACCCCGTACTTC. This codes for CASNTLMETPYF.

This clonotype was recorded a few times. The rearrangement links TRBV19 to TRBJ2-7; D perhaps matches TRBD2 (5 bases). The CDR3 is 15 residues long. Germline CDR1 reads LNHDA; CDR2 reads SQIVND (reference sequence). V dropped 3 bases and J dropped 5 bases, with 17 bases sitting between them. CDR3 coding DNA: TGTGCCAGTAGTATGCGGCCGACACTGGAGGACGAGCAGTACTTC. Translating it yields CASSMRPTLEDEQYF. The whole variable domain, remainder taken from reference TRBV19 and TRBJ2-7, is DGGITQSPKYLFRKEGQNVTLSCEQNLNHDAMYWYRQDPGQGLRLIYYSQIVNDFQKGDIAEGYSVSREKKESFPLTVTSAQKNPTAFYLCASSMRPTLEDEQYFGPGTRLTVT.

The gene calls are TRBV6-1 and TRBJ1-2; no reliable D call. This CDR3 region has 13 residues. V lost 1 base and J lost 5, with 8 bases in between. Germline-derived CDR1 and CDR2 are MNHNS and SASEGT. For the CDR3, the DNA is TGTGCCAGCAGTGAAGTTCGAACTTATGGCTACACCTTC. It is translated as CASSEVRTYGYTF.

V and J are TRBV12-3 or TRBV12-4 and TRBJ2-4; no clear D gene. V lost 3 bases and J lost 7, with 13 bases in between. The CDR3 spans 14 residues. The CDR3 bases are TGTGCCAGCAGTTTCACCCAGAGACCGAACATTCAGTACTTC. Amino acids: CASSFTQRPNIQYF.

This clonotype was observed a handful of times. The CDR3: CASSLRTVSYEQYF. The DNA of the CDR3 is TGTGCCAGCAGCCTCCGGACAGTCTCCTACGAGCAGTACTTC. The chain couples TRBV7-2 to TRBJ2-7; weak D call: TRBD1 (6 bases). Germline values: CDR1 SGHTA, CDR2 FQGNSA. The V end was cut by 5 bases, the J end by 0 bases, with 11 bases between. The CDR3 runs to 14 residues.